This TCR beta chain was recovered during a study of radiation and T cells in renal cell carcinoma. Time point reported: blood 4 weeks post-SBRT, at nephrectomy. Treatment denoted: 15 Gy SBRT to primary tumor, nephrectomy 4 weeks later. Serial blood draws occurred at baseline and 2 and 4 weeks post-SBRT. Clear cell pathology was present in this patient's renal cell carcinoma. Libraries were prepared by immunoSEQ multiplex PCR; TCRdb keeps only in-frame clonotypes and omits some of them. The data show about 77,000 clones, with around four fifths seen just once and approximately 2.4% held by the top ten. Germline V gene data show CDR1 as SGHTA and CDR2 as FQGNSA. This CDR3 spans 16 amino acids. The junction had 8 bases not matched to a gene; V was cut back by 3 bases and J by 3 bases.

The sequence derives from a woman in her fifties or sixties with renal cell carcinoma. V is TRBV7-2 and J is TRBJ2-3; 8 nucleotides line up with TRBD2. Sequenced here: blood, sampled from a patient whose treatment included radiotherapy and nephrectomy. The CDR3 is CASSFRGSGITDTQYF. Written as DNA, the CDR3 is TGTGCCAGCAGCTTCCGGGGTAGCGGGATAACAGATACGCAGTATTTT.